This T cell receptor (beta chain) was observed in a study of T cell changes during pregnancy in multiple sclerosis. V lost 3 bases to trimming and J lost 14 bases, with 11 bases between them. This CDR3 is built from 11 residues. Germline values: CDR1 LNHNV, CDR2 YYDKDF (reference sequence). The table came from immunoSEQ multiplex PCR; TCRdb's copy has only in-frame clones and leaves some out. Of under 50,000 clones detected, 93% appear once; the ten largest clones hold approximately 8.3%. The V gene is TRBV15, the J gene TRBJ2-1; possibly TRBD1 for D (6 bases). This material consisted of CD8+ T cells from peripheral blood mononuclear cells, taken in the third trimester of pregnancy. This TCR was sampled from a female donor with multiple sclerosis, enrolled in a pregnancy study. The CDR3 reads CATSSDRSKFF. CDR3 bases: TGTGCCACCAGCAGTGACAGGTCGAAGTTCTTC.